This T cell receptor beta chain was captured in a study of breast tumors, draining lymph nodes, adjacent tissues. Study-level results: Data only fit, rather than demonstrated, lymph node origin of most tumor T cells. Most tumor T cells seemingly derive from lymph node, then expand in tumor. Tumor repertoires ranked between lymph nodes and nontumor tissue in diversity, with V and J gene preferences. Compared with basal-like, luminal-like tumors shared significantly more repertoire with nontumor tissue.

This clonotype was counted at least ten times. As yet, its antigen is unknown. A single record per CDR3 protein comes from TCRdb applying MiXCR to the multiplex PCR reads. The sample holds more than 50,000 distinct CDR3 sequences, over 40% seen once. Germline CDR1 is LNHDA and CDR2 is SQIVND (reference sequence). The CDR3 contains 14 residues. Trimming left V 0 bases short and J 6 bases short, with 9 bases between. The specimen was breast tumor tissue. The TCR originated in a female donor with breast cancer. Some clones in this sample may be carry-over from other donors' samples. The chain has TRBV19 and TRBJ2-1; D assignment may be TRBD1 or TRBD2 (5 bases each). CDR3 sequence reads: CASSIDRGGNEQFF. CDR3 in DNA: TGTGCCAGTAGTATAGATCGTGGGGGCAATGAGCAGTTCTTC.